One sample yielded the 24 T cell receptor beta chains listed below, sequenced in a study of shared clonotypes between healthy human individuals. The protocol was immunoSEQ multiplex PCR, while the TCRdb copy is restricted to in-frame clones and leaves out a portion. The data contain 640,000 or so clones, around 72% of them singletons. The sample taken for sequencing was memory CD4+ T cells sorted from blood. Subset specified: CD45RA-negative fraction. Every receptor here comes from a young woman in good health.

The chain recombines TRBV7-3 with TRBJ2-7; maybe TRBD1 (5 bases). V was trimmed by 5 bases and J by 0 bases, leaving 11 bases between them. Germline-derived CDR1 and CDR2 are SGHTA and FQGTGA. The CDR3 loop spans 14 amino acids. CDR3 DNA sequence: TGTGCCAGCAGCCGATTAAGGGGCTCCTACGAGCAGTACTTC. Its translation is CASSRLRGSYEQYF.

V usage is TRBV19 and J usage is TRBJ2-1; possibly TRBD2 for D (6 bases). The CDR3 runs 16 residues. Germline V CDR1 and CDR2: LNHDA, SQIVND (reference sequence). Deletions cut 1 base from V and 7 bases from J, with 17 bases between. The CDR3 protein is CASSIGVGSVYNEQFF. CDR3 DNA: TGTGCCAGTAGTATAGGGGTCGGGAGTGTGTATAATGAGCAGTTCTTC.

Notes on this clone: With a much larger clone just one base away, this may be a read error. The rearrangement joins TRBV27 to TRBJ2-2; D might be TRBD1 or TRBD2, each matching 5 bases. From germline, CDR1 is MNHEY and CDR2 SMNVEV (reference sequence). CDR3 length equals 15 residues. This CDR3 is CVRLPCEGTTGELFF. The CDR3 coding sequence is TGTGTCAGACTCCCCTGTGAGGGGACCACCGGGGAGCTGTTTTTT.

V is TRBV5-1 and J is TRBJ2-3, with D possibly being TRBD2 (6 bases). The CDR3 length is 14 residues. Germline CDR1 reads SGHRS; CDR2 reads YFSETQ. V was clipped by 3 bases and J by 4 bases, with 12 bases between them. The CDR3 loop reads CASSWDFYADTQYF. The CDR3 coding sequence is TGCGCCAGCAGCTGGGACTTTTATGCAGATACGCAGTATTTT.

This clone was found a few times. This rearrangement joins TRBV7-9 to TRBJ1-2; TRBD1 matches at 7 bases. The CDR3 covers 13 residues. The germline V gene has CDR1 SEHNR and CDR2 FQNEAQ (reference sequence). Trimming at V came to 4 bases and at J to 8 bases, leaving 7 bases not matched to a gene. DNA of the CDR3: TGTGCCAGCAGCTCCGACAGGGAGGGCGGCTACACCTTC. It translates to CASSSDREGGYTF.

The chain joins TRBV2 to TRBJ2-1; D remains ambiguous. V lost 4 bases to trimming and J lost 4 bases, with 8 bases between them. The CDR3 extends over 13 amino acids. The germline gives CDR1 SNHLY, CDR2 FYNNEI. CDR3 nucleotide sequence: TGTGCCAGCAGTGGGAAAACTTACAATGAGCAGTTCTTC. This sequence encodes CASSGKTYNEQFF. Supplemented by reference TRBV2 and TRBJ2-1, the full variable domain reads EPEVTQTPSHQVTQMGQEVILRCVPISNHLYFYWYRQILGQKVEFLVSFYNNEISEKSEIFDDQFSVERPDGSNFTLKIRSTKLEDSAMYFCASSGKTYNEQFFGPGTRLTVL.

For this clone: Other DNA sequences in the sample encode the same CDR3. The chain has TRBV28 and TRBJ2-6; D is ambiguous. V lost 8 bases, J lost 4 bases, and 6 bases lay in between. Germline-derived CDR1 and CDR2 are MDHEN and SYDVKM. CDR3 length equals 12 residues. The CDR3, as DNA: TGTGCCAGCCGGACCGGGGCCAACGTCCTGACTTTC. Protein: CASRTGANVLTF.

Note on this clone: Different DNA sequences within this sample yield the same CDR3. V is TRBV6-6 and J is TRBJ2-7; TRBD1 agrees at 8 bases. Germline-derived CDR1 and CDR2 are MNHNY and SVGAGI (reference sequence). The CDR3 sequence is 14 residues long. The trim removed 5 bases at V and 5 bases at J, leaving 8 bases unmatched. CDR3 region: CASSTRQGSHEQYF. The CDR3 DNA reads TGTGCCAGCAGTACTCGACAGGGGTCCCACGAGCAGTACTTC.

The J gene is TRBJ1-1, the V gene TRBV11-2, with TRBD1 as a possible D gene (5 bases). There are 15 residues in the CDR3. V lost 3 bases to trimming and J lost 3 bases, with 14 bases between them. Germline values: CDR1 SGHAT, CDR2 FQNNGV. DNA for the CDR3: TGTGCCAGCAGCTTGCCGGGACGGAGGTACACTGAAGCTTTCTTT. This codes for CASSLPGRRYTEAFF.

The chain couples TRBV6-1 to TRBJ2-3, with a possible D match to TRBD1 (5 bases). V lost 6 bases, J lost 2 bases, and 15 bases lay in between. Germline-derived CDR1 and CDR2 are MNHNS and SASEGT. CDR3 length: 15 amino acids. CDR3 sequence (DNA): TGTGCCAGCAGGGATGGCAGACAGCCCACAGATACGCAGTATTTT. Protein sequence: CASRDGRQPTDTQYF.

This chain uses TRBV27 with TRBJ2-7; 9 bases line up with TRBD1. After removal of 2 bases from V and 5 bases from J, the junction contained 4 bases not matched to a gene. The CDR3 is 14 residues long. The germline V gene has CDR1 MNHEY and CDR2 SMNVEV (reference sequence). CDR3 loop: CASSLGTGPHEQYF. For the CDR3, the DNA is TGTGCCAGCAGTTTAGGGACAGGGCCCCACGAGCAGTACTTC.

This clone was recorded a few times. V and J are TRBV28 and TRBJ2-7; D remains ambiguous. The CDR3 runs to 14 residues. V lost 5 bases to trimming and J lost 0 bases, with 11 bases between them. Germline V gene data show CDR1 as MDHEN and CDR2 as SYDVKM. The CDR3 reads CASSMPGPSYEQYF. The CDR3 region has the DNA TGTGCCAGCAGTATGCCAGGTCCCTCCTACGAGCAGTACTTC.

The rearrangement links TRBV6-6 to TRBJ1-5; no definite D call. The length of the CDR3 is 13 residues. Trimming removed 8 bases from V and 2 bases from J, with 10 bases in between. The germline V gene has CDR1 MNHNY and CDR2 SVGAGI (reference sequence). The CDR3 spells CASSDGGNQPQHF. In DNA form, the CDR3 reads TGTGCCAGCTCAGACGGCGGCAATCAGCCCCAGCATTTT.

J is TRBJ2-5 and V is TRBV18; D gene ambiguous. V was clipped by 3 bases and J by 5 bases, with 7 bases between them. CDR1 is KGHSH, CDR2 LQKENI, per germline. This CDR3 contains 12 residues. The DNA for the CDR3 is TGTGCCAGCTCACCCCTGTCTGAGACCCAGTACTTC. Residues: CASSPLSETQYF.

This CDR3 is CASSPETASGANVLTF. In DNA, the CDR3 is TGTGCCAGCTCACCAGAGACAGCCTCTGGGGCCAACGTCCTGACTTTC. The chain employs TRBV18 and TRBJ2-6, with TRBD1 as a possible D gene (5 bases). Trimming took 2 bases from V and 0 from J, leaving 8 bases between them. The CDR3 covers 16 residues. The germline V gene has CDR1 KGHSH and CDR2 LQKENI.

This chain uses TRBV5-6 with TRBJ2-4; D may be TRBD1 (6 bases). Trimming pared 1 base from V and 0 bases from J, leaving 8 bases between. The CDR3 has 15 residues. From germline, CDR1 is SGHDT and CDR2 YYEEEE. CDR3: CASSLKGVAKNIQYF. The CDR3 bases are TGTGCCAGCAGCTTGAAGGGGGTAGCCAAAAACATTCAGTACTTC.

The chain is built from TRBV4-1 and TRBJ2-5; D may be TRBD1 (6 bases). Germline V gives CDR1 MGHRA, CDR2 YSYEKL. V was trimmed by 1 base and J by 1 base, leaving 10 bases between them. This CDR3 has 15 residues. The DNA of the CDR3 is TGCGCCAGCAGCCAAGTTCAGGGGTCCCAAGAGACCCAGTACTTC. This gives the protein CASSQVQGSQETQYF.

The V and J genes are TRBV10-3 and TRBJ2-3; 10 nucleotides line up with TRBD2. From germline, CDR1 is ENHRY and CDR2 SYGVKD. CDR3 size: 16 residues. V was pared by 0 bases and J by 0 bases, with 0 bases of the junction left unmatched. The CDR3 protein is CAISESTSGSTDTQYF. CDR3 sequence (DNA): TGTGCCATCAGTGAGTCGACTAGCGGGAGCACAGATACGCAGTATTTT.

V usage is TRBV20-1 and J usage is TRBJ1-1; D gene unclear. The ends were cut back, 0 bases at V and 12 bases at J, with 11 bases in the middle. The CDR3 length is 11 residues. CDR1 DFQATT and CDR2 SNEGSKA come from the germline V gene (reference sequence). The CDR3 protein is CSARDQRVPFF. DNA for the CDR3: TGCAGTGCTAGAGACCAACGCGTGCCTTTCTTT.

The genes are TRBV15 and TRBJ2-5; D might be TRBD1 (6 bases). The CDR3 spans 15 residues. V was trimmed by 5 bases and J by 7 bases, leaving 20 bases between them. The V gene's germline CDR1 is LNHNV and CDR2 YYDKDF (reference sequence). The CDR3 loop is CATSSYRTVGGTQYF. The CDR3, as DNA: TGTGCCACCAGCTCCTACCGGACAGTCGGTGGGACCCAGTACTTC.

The V gene is TRBV28, the J gene TRBJ1-4; the match to TRBD1 covers 10 bases. V was pared by 5 bases and J by 8 bases, with 8 bases of the junction left unmatched. CDR1 MDHEN and CDR2 SYDVKM come from the germline V gene. The CDR3 extends over 15 amino acids. CDR3 sequence (DNA): TGTGCCAGCAGTCCGACAGGGGGCAAGGAGGAAAAACTGTTTTTT. It is translated as CASSPTGGKEEKLFF.

The chain recombines TRBV28 with TRBJ1-2; D gene uncertain. Germline CDR1 and CDR2: MDHEN and SYDVKM. Trimming cost V 6 bases and J 3 bases, with 17 bases left between them. The length of the CDR3 is 15 residues. The DNA of the CDR3 is TGTGCCAGCAGCCCTCTCGGGGTTGCTGACTATGGCTACACCTTC. Translating it yields CASSPLGVADYGYTF.

The chain has TRBV5-1 and TRBJ2-3, with D unresolved. Trimming stripped 1 base from V and 4 bases from J, with 10 bases between. This CDR3 comprises 14 residues. The germline V gene encodes CDR1 SGHRS and CDR2 YFSETQ. DNA of the CDR3: TGCGCCAGCAGCTTGACGCCCTGGGCAGATACGCAGTATTTT. Its protein is CASSLTPWADTQYF.

The chain links TRBV28 to TRBJ1-1; 9 bases line up with TRBD1. V gave up 5 bases and J gave up 1 base; unmatched junction bases: 14. The CDR3 spans 18 residues. Germline CDR1 is MDHEN and CDR2 is SYDVKM. In DNA, the CDR3 is TGTGCCAGCAGTCTCCCGCGAGGGACAGGGTTAAAGAACACTGAAGCTTTCTTT. Translation gives CASSLPRGTGLKNTEAFF.